Listed below are T cell receptor beta chains from one sample, sequenced in a study of T-cell memory formation after mild COVID-19. TCRdb re-called the 5' RACE reads with MiXCR, one entry per CDR3 protein. The data show about 270,000 distinct CDR3 sequences, about 16% seen once. The specimen sequenced was PBMCs or a T cell subset sorted from them (not recorded which). The source is a man in his late teens or twenties who had mild COVID-19 (a few samples of this study predate the infection). Cell type and time point are not known. Both conserved end residues are trimmed from each CDR3. Size tells how often a clone was seen (once, few, many) or the class of an expanded clone, and some rows leave it out.

>few|TRBV9
ASSVADGGGTDTQY
>few|TRBV20-1
SASARTDTQY
>NA|TRBV6-1
ATTRRYRGYGYT
>NA|TRBV15
ATSREDYGYNEQF
>few|TRBV2
ASTPTNSNQPQH
>many|TRBV11-2
ASSPLLAESTDTQY
>NA|TRBV6-5
ASSLSDRGGHTQY
>NA|TRBV5-1
ASYSGPVADTQY
>few|TRBV7-3
ASSHVDGYNEQF
>NA|TRBV24-1
ATSDLGGQGKILYT
>many|TRBV10-3
AISTGSNNEQF
>NA|TRBV20-1
SGTAEGYGYT
>NA|TRBV7-9
ASSLQQGSYGYT
>few|TRBV7-3
ASSLNVGNTEAF
>NA|TRBV2
ASSATDQPQH
>few|TRBV12-3/TRBV12-4
ASSRTRAPQY
>few|TRBV7-9
ASIPTGQRPEAF
>NA|TRBV11-2
ASSSLSPSGGADTQY
>few|TRBV20-1
SASITEAF
>NA|TRBV7-9
ASSLERGYGAYEQY
>few|TRBV24-1
ATSGGQGSYNEQF
>few|TRBV25-1
ASSEAGTNNEQF
>few|TRBV20-1
SARDGGRQINSPLH
>NA|TRBV20-1
SVPPGGTEAF
>NA|TRBV3-1
ASSPRAMENTEAF
>NA|TRBV20-1
SHEIEGYT
>NA|TRBV9
ASSVGGGYNEQF
>NA|TRBV4-1
ASSHLIGRDQPQH
>NA|TRBV6-5
ASSRSGHTYEQY